This TCR beta chain is from a study of T-cell reconstitution after alpha-beta-depleted transplantation in children. Study outcomes and limitations: Recipient T cells and thymic progenitors that survived were the source of the high TCRbeta diversity seen at day 60 in some patients. T cells produced anew were the main source of T-cell counts and diversity one year after transplant. Reportedly, alpha-beta T cells present about two months post-transplant originated from several hundred expanded clones of graft origin.

This clonotype appeared many times. Its antigen is as yet unknown. For TCRbeta, the library was prepared with unique molecular identifiers. Using its own MiXCR run on the PCR reads, TCRdb lists one record per CDR3 protein. The table lists 55,000 to 70,000 distinct CDR3 sequences, around 9.9% of them singletons. After removal of 3 bases from V and 6 bases from J, the junction contained 3 bases not matched to a gene. The length of the CDR3 is 14 residues. V gene TRBV12-3 or TRBV12-4 combines with J gene TRBJ2-1; TRBD1 matches at 9 bases. This TCR was recovered from a boy between 10 and 17 years old with acute myeloid leukemia, due to receive a stem cell transplant. The sample in question was PBMCs, obtained before TCRalphabeta/CD19-depleted stem cell transplant. CDR3 DNA: TGTGCCAGCAGTTTGGGGGACAGGGTCAATGAGCAGTTCTTC. As protein: CASSLGDRVNEQFF.